Detailed here is one T cell receptor beta chain. This entry comes from a study of blood T cell repertoires in COVID-19. For the study at large: Spain, Italy and the United States supplied samples that represented acute and convalescent COVID-19. The analysed material was cDNA or gDNA that came from T cells, B-cell-depleted T cells, or PBMCs.

Germline V lookup: CDR1 ENHRY, CDR2 SYGVKD. V was pared by 2 bases and J by 7 bases, with 12 bases between. This CDR3 is 14 amino acids long. The study assigned cohorts using participant-reported clinical history. Donors in Cohort 3 counted as recovered after two negative PCRs, clearance, or symptom resolution. The repertoire was sequenced with immunoSEQ multiplex PCR; TCRdb's copy has only in-frame clones and lacks some. The table lists more than 350,000 clones, about 87% of them singletons. The sequenced sample was PBMCs or T cells enriched from blood (not recorded which). The chain carries TRBV10-3 and TRBJ1-5; D not resolved. This sequence was found in a woman in her forties or fifties who had recovered from COVID-19. The CDR3, as DNA: TGTGCCATCAGTGAGGGTACAGAGTGGCAGCCCCAGCATTTT. Its protein product is CAISEGTEWQPQHF.